This T cell receptor (beta chain) is from a study of T cells in Graves' hyperthyroidism and ophthalmopathy. Points from the study as a whole: Most thyroid clonotypes that were expanded above 0.001 also turned up in blood.

There were TCR beta CDR3 regions amplified from RNA transcripts. A first-round RT-PCR of the TCR CDR3 used the HTBI primer set. TCRdb passed the multiplex PCR reads through MiXCR, listing each CDR3 protein once. Of roughly 380,000 distinct CDR3 sequences listed, roughly an eighth are singletons. In this sample, this clonotype turned up many times. Antigen unknown. This CDR3 contains 14 residues. CDR1 is DFQATT, CDR2 SNEGSKA, per germline (reference sequence). Trimming cost V 6 bases and J 5 bases; bases outside gene matches: 4. The sequencing input was blood. The receptor comes from a woman aged 18-29 years with Graves' hyperthyroidism. The V call is TRBV20-1, the J call TRBJ2-1, with 13 bases aligning to TRBD2. The CDR3 is CSANGLAGDNEQFF. The CDR3 DNA is TGCAGTGCCAACGGACTAGCGGGAGACAATGAGCAGTTCTTC.